The 20 T cell receptor beta chains given below trace back to one sample, sequenced in a study of T cell changes during pregnancy in multiple sclerosis. Produced via immunoSEQ multiplex PCR; TCRdb's table is partial and in-frame only. The sample lists about 36,000 clones, 88% seen once, with roughly 0.58% in the top ten. The sample consisted of CD4+ T cells from peripheral blood mononuclear cells, taken in the first trimester of pregnancy. The receptors here all came from a female donor with multiple sclerosis, enrolled in a pregnancy study.

The CDR3 sequence: CASSINRDRETQYF. In DNA form, the CDR3 reads TGTGCCAGCAGTATAAACCGGGACAGGGAGACCCAGTACTTC. The chain employs TRBV6-5 and TRBJ2-5; 8 nucleotides align to TRBD1. CDR1 and CDR2 from the germline V gene are MNHEY and SVGAGI. Unmatched junction bases numbered 7, after V lost 5 bases and J lost 5 bases. CDR3 size: 14 residues.

This clone was counted between two and nine times. The genes are TRBV28 and TRBJ1-2; tentatively, D is TRBD1 (6 bases). This CDR3 is 13 amino acids long. From germline, CDR1 is MDHEN and CDR2 SYDVKM. V lost 3 bases and J 5 bases, leaving 10 bases between the germline ends. The CDR3 sequence: CASSFWDTYGYTF. Here the CDR3 DNA reads TGTGCCAGCAGTTTTTGGGACACATATGGCTACACCTTC.

The DNA for the CDR3 is TGTGCCTGGAGCAGGGACAGCGTACAGTACTTC. It is translated as CAWSRDSVQYF. V is TRBV30 and J is TRBJ2-7, with 7 bases lining up with TRBD1. Germline loops: CDR1 GTSNPN, CDR2 SVGIG (reference sequence). This CDR3 spans 11 amino acids. Trimming removed 3 bases from V and 10 bases from J; junction bases left unmatched: 6.

This chain uses TRBV7-9 with TRBJ1-5; 8 bases line up with TRBD1. This CDR3 region has 13 residues. The V gene end was trimmed by 3 bases and the J gene end by 10 bases; junction bases not matched to a gene: 5. Germline V gene lookup returns CDR1 SEHNR and CDR2 FQNEAQ (reference sequence). Here the CDR3 reads CASSLGTGVPQHF. As DNA, the CDR3 is TGTGCCAGCAGCTTGGGGACAGGTGTCCCCCAGCATTTT. The whole variable domain, remainder taken from reference TRBV7-9 and TRBJ1-5, is DTGVSQNPRHKITKRGQNVTFRCDPISEHNRLYWYRQTLGQGPEFLTYFQNEAQLEKSRLLSDRFSAERPKGSFSTLEIQRTEQGDSAMYLCASSLGTGVPQHFGDGTRLSIL.

The rearrangement uses TRBV19 and TRBJ2-2; TRBD2 is a possible D gene (5 bases). This CDR3 is built from 13 residues. V lost 10 bases to trimming and J lost 8 bases, with 17 bases between them. Per germline, CDR1 LNHDA and CDR2 SQIVND (reference sequence). The CDR3 reads CATSGLPPGELFF. The CDR3 DNA reads TGTGCCACCTCTGGACTCCCCCCGGGGGAGCTGTTTTTT.

This chain joins TRBV18 and TRBJ1-2; 9 positions match TRBD1. V lost 4 bases, J lost 4 bases, and 4 bases stayed unmatched. This CDR3 is 14 amino acids long. Germline V gene data show CDR1 as KGHSH and CDR2 as LQKENI. The CDR3 DNA is TGTGCCAGCTCACTGGACAGGGGAAGCTATGGCTACACCTTC. Protein product: CASSLDRGSYGYTF.

The rearrangement links TRBV5-5 to TRBJ2-7, with D unresolved. Looked up from germline, CDR1 is SGHKS and CDR2 is YYEKEE (reference sequence). The CDR3 consists of 13 residues. Trimming took off 0 bases at V and 3 bases at J, with 7 bases between the two ends. The CDR3 loop is CASSLDSYYEQYF. CDR3 sequence (DNA): TGTGCCAGCAGCTTGGACAGCTACTACGAGCAGTACTTC.

This clone was seen a handful of times. V usage is TRBV7-6 and J usage is TRBJ2-1; 7 nucleotides agree with TRBD2. The V segment lost 1 base and the J segment 3 bases; nucleotides outside the gene matches: 6. CDR1 and CDR2 (germline): SGHVS, FNYEAQ. This CDR3 has 16 residues. CDR3 coding DNA: TGTGCCAGCAGCTTAGTAGGTGGGGACTACTACAATGAGCAGTTCTTC. Residues: CASSLVGGDYYNEQFF.

The chain joins TRBV18 to TRBJ2-5; a possible D gene is TRBD1 (5 bases). V was pared by 1 base and J by 5 bases, with 11 bases between. CDR3 length: 14 amino acids. Germline lookup yields CDR1 KGHSH and CDR2 LQKENI. The CDR3 is CASSPQGRGETQYF. Written as DNA, the CDR3 is TGTGCCAGCTCACCACAGGGTAGGGGCGAGACCCAGTACTTC. The variable domain in full, with the rest retrieved from reference TRBV18 and TRBJ2-5, is NAGVMQNPRHLVRRRGQEARLRCSPMKGHSHVYWYRQLPEEGLKFMVYLQKENIIDESGMPKERFSAEFPKEGPSILRIQQVVRGDSAAYFCASSPQGRGETQYFGPGTRLLVL.

The rearrangement uses TRBV6-6 and TRBJ2-5, with TRBD2 identical over 12 bases. The CDR3 covers 15 residues. Germline loops: CDR1 MNHNY, CDR2 SVGAGI (reference sequence). The J segment lost 2 bases and the V segment lost 6 bases, leaving 4 bases of the junction unmatched. The CDR3 reads CASRTTSGSQETQYF. For the CDR3, the DNA is TGTGCCAGCAGGACGACTAGCGGGAGTCAAGAGACCCAGTACTTC.

The chain couples TRBV5-1 to TRBJ2-5; TRBD2 matches 9 bases. V shed 3 bases, J shed 3 bases, and the junction held 3 bases outside the gene matches. The CDR3 covers 14 residues. Germline V gene data show CDR1 as SGHRS and CDR2 as YFSETQ. The CDR3 DNA reads TGCGCCAGCAGCTGGGCTAGCGGGGAAGAGACCCAGTACTTC. Translated: CASSWASGEETQYF. The variable domain in full, with the rest retrieved from reference TRBV5-1 and TRBJ2-5, is KAGVTQTPRYLIKTRGQQVTLSCSPISGHRSVSWYQQTPGQGLQFLFEYFSETQRNKGNFPGRFSGRQFSNSRSEMNVSTLELGDSALYLCASSWASGEETQYFGPGTRLLVL.

V and J are TRBV6-6 and TRBJ1-3; D is ambiguous. Germline-derived CDR1 and CDR2 are MNHNY and SVGAGI (reference sequence). The CDR3 sequence is 12 residues long. Trimming stripped 2 bases from V and 8 bases from J, with 7 bases between. The CDR3 is CASSYPPDTIYF. DNA of the CDR3: TGTGCCAGCAGTTACCCCCCGGACACCATATATTTT.

The rearrangement uses TRBV5-1 and TRBJ2-5, with D possibly being TRBD2 (5 bases). The length of the CDR3 is 14 residues. CDR1 and CDR2 from the germline V gene are SGHRS and YFSETQ. The ends were cut back, 0 bases at V and 0 bases at J, with 6 bases in the middle. The CDR3, as DNA: TGCGCCAGCAGCTTGGCGGGGTACCAAGAGACCCAGTACTTC. Amino acids: CASSLAGYQETQYF.

The chain employs TRBV6-1 and TRBJ2-7, with unresolved D. The CDR3 is made up of 15 amino acids. Germline V CDR1 and CDR2: MNHNS, SASEGT. V lost 2 bases to trimming and J lost 0 bases, with 11 bases between them. The CDR3 region has the DNA TGTGCCAGCAGTGAACAGACTCTCAGCTCCTACGAGCAGTACTTC. Translating it yields CASSEQTLSSYEQYF.

This clone was counted once. The V and J genes are TRBV5-1 and TRBJ2-3; D perhaps matches TRBD2 (6 bases). The CDR3 is made up of 17 amino acids. The germline V and J ends were trimmed by 0 bases and 0 bases, with 14 bases remaining between them. CDR1 is SGHRS, CDR2 YFSETQ, per germline. The CDR3 reads CASSLATRGSSTDTQYF. The CDR3 DNA sequence: TGCGCCAGCAGCTTGGCCACACGGGGGTCTAGCACAGATACGCAGTATTTT. Looking up the rest from reference TRBV5-1 and TRBJ2-3 gives the full variable domain: KAGVTQTPRYLIKTRGQQVTLSCSPISGHRSVSWYQQTPGQGLQFLFEYFSETQRNKGNFPGRFSGRQFSNSRSEMNVSTLELGDSALYLCASSLATRGSSTDTQYFGPGTRLTVL.

J is TRBJ2-5 and V is TRBV7-2; possible D gene TRBD2, 6 bases. V was cut by 6 bases and J by 2 bases, with 13 bases left in between. The germline CDR1 and CDR2 sequences are SGHTA and FQGNSA. The CDR3 runs 14 residues. The CDR3 reads CASRLVGGQETQYF. The CDR3 DNA reads TGTGCCAGCAGACTAGTGGGGGGTCAAGAGACCCAGTACTTC.

The rearrangement joins TRBV9 to TRBJ2-7; D perhaps matches TRBD1 (5 bases). V dropped 0 bases and J dropped 2 bases, with 12 bases sitting between them. Germline loops: CDR1 SGDLS, CDR2 YYNGEE. The CDR3 consists of 15 residues. The DNA for the CDR3 is TGTGCCAGCAGCGTAGGAGCAGGGAAGACCTACGAGCAGTACTTC. Protein: CASSVGAGKTYEQYF.

J is TRBJ1-6 and V is TRBV19; D possibly corresponds to TRBD1 (5 bases). The CDR3 contains 15 residues. The germline V and J ends were trimmed by 6 bases and 6 bases, with 15 bases remaining between them. Germline loops: CDR1 LNHDA, CDR2 SQIVND (reference sequence). CDR3 sequence (DNA): TGTGCCAGTAGGACCGGGACGGGGGGTAATTCACCCCTCCACTTT. Its protein is CASRTGTGGNSPLHF.

By share of the sample, this clone is medium-sized. The rearrangement joins TRBV5-4 to TRBJ2-7; 12 bases are shared with TRBD2. The V and J ends lost 5 bases and 3 bases, in that order; junction bases with no gene match: 3. The CDR3 is 14 residues long. Germline V gene sequence: CDR1 SGHNT, CDR2 YYREEE (reference sequence). CDR3 coding DNA: TGTGCCAGCAGGCCGACTAGCGGGAGCTACGAGCAGTACTTC. Amino acids: CASRPTSGSYEQYF.

This clone was found once. This chain links TRBV30 with TRBJ2-4; TRBD1 is a possible D gene (6 bases). V was trimmed by 1 base and J by 8 bases, leaving 12 bases between them. This CDR3 spans 13 amino acids. Looked up from germline, CDR1 is GTSNPN and CDR2 is SVGIG (reference sequence). CDR3 in amino acids: CAWSGGGLDIQYF. CDR3 nucleotides: TGTGCCTGGAGTGGAGGGGGTCTGGACATTCAGTACTTC.